This TCR beta chain stems from a study of blood T cell repertoires in COVID-19. Authors' processing steps: Scientists estimated how many nucleated cells there were by amplifying reference gene primers. TCRdb keeps only in-frame clones here, not all; method: immunoSEQ multiplex PCR. The DNA gave D and trimming, while V, J and clone size come from that table. This sample has 150,000 to 180,000 clones, with about 81% found just once. Enrolled through a virtual design, the participants were between 18 and 89 years of age and came from under 30 US areas. Cohort allocation depended upon clinical history that participants reported. The length of the CDR3 is 12 residues. Between the trimmed V and J ends, which lost 1 base and 14 bases, there was a span of 14 bases. Germline assignment: CDR1 LNHNV and CDR2 YYDKDF (reference sequence).

This receptor was obtained from a man in his fifties or sixties who had recovered from COVID-19. Source material: PBMCs or T cells enriched from blood (not recorded which). The V call is TRBV15, the J call TRBJ1-2; D gene uncertain. The CDR3 DNA reads TGTGCCACCAGCAGAGCCCCTCCCGAGCGTACCTTC. It is translated as CATSRAPPERTF.